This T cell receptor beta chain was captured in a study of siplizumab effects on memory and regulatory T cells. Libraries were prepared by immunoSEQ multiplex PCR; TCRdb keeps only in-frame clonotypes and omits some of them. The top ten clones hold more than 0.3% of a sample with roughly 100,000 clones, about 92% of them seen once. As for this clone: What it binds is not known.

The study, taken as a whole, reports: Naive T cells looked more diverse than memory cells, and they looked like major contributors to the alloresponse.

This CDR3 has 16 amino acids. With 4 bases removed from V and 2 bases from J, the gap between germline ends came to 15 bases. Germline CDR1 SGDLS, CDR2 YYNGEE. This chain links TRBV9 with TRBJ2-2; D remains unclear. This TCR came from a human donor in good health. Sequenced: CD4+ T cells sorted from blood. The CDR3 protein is CASSPRARKNTGELFF. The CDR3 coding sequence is TGTGCCAGCAGCCCCCGGGCCAGGAAAAACACCGGGGAGCTGTTTTTT.